These 24 T cell receptor beta chains share one sample of origin, sequenced in a study of blood T cell repertoires in COVID-19. Repertoires were generated with immunoSEQ multiplex PCR, while TCRdb's copy carries only in-frame clones and drops some. The sample holds about 140,000 clones, about 90% seen once. Sequenced material: peripheral blood. The receptors stem from a woman aged 80 or over with acute or convalescent COVID-19.

This clone was counted only a few times. The chain is built from TRBV16 and TRBJ1-5; D perhaps matches TRBD1 (5 bases). V lost 5 bases and J 4 bases, leaving 9 bases between the germline ends. The germline V gene encodes CDR1 KGHSY and CDR2 FQNENV. This CDR3 has 13 amino acids. This chain's CDR3 is CASSGGENQPQHF. The DNA of the CDR3 is TGTGCCAGCAGCGGAGGGGAGAATCAGCCCCAGCATTTT.

J is TRBJ1-5 and V is TRBV19, with D possibly matching TRBD1 (6 bases). This CDR3 comprises 14 residues. Germline CDR1 and CDR2: LNHDA and SQIVND (reference sequence). The V gene lost 3 bases and the J gene lost 11 bases, with 17 bases spanning the gap. CDR3: CASSIRVQGVAQHF. CDR3 bases: TGTGCCAGTAGTATCCGAGTACAGGGTGTGGCCCAGCATTTT.

The chain joins TRBV23-1 to TRBJ1-1, with D possibly TRBD1 on 5 matching bases. TRBV23-1 is noted as an ORF with a role that remains uncertain. V was pared by 4 bases and J by 11 bases, with 14 bases between. The CDR3 spans 12 residues. CDR3 nucleotide sequence: TGCGCCAGCAGTCGATGGCCAGGGAGGGCTTTCTTT. It translates to CASSRWPGRAFF.

This rearrangement joins TRBV7-2 to TRBJ2-3; D might be TRBD2 (5 bases). The CDR3 length is 14 residues. Germline CDR1 and CDR2: SGHTA and FQGNSA. Trimming cost V 5 bases and J 4 bases, with 13 bases left between them. The DNA of the CDR3 is TGTGCCAGCAGCACCCTCAACGGGGCAGATACGCAGTATTTT. It translates to CASSTLNGADTQYF.

This clone was found once. This chain links TRBV19 with TRBJ1-6; 9 bases match TRBD1. The germline gives CDR1 LNHDA, CDR2 SQIVND (reference sequence). The CDR3 is 15 amino acids. With 11 bases clipped from V and 4 bases from J, the junction kept 9 bases outside the gene matches. The CDR3 reads CAAGRDRAYNSPLHF. CDR3 nucleotide sequence: TGTGCCGCCGGCCGGGACAGGGCATATAATTCACCCCTCCACTTT.

The chain uses TRBV5-1 and TRBJ1-5; D perhaps matches TRBD1 (5 bases). The V end lost 0 bases, the J end lost 7 bases, and 14 bases lay between the germline ends. Germline CDR1 reads SGHRS; CDR2 reads YFSETQ. The CDR3 sequence is 15 residues long. The CDR3 DNA reads TGCGCCAGCAGCTTGGCCGGGGGGACCGGACAGCCCCAGCATTTT. This encodes CASSLAGGTGQPQHF.

The rearrangement links TRBV13 to TRBJ2-5; 11 positions match TRBD2. The CDR3 totals 16 residues. Trimming at V came to 5 bases and at J to 6 bases, leaving 11 bases not matched to a gene. CDR1 and CDR2 from the germline V gene are PRHDT and FYEKMQ (reference sequence). The CDR3 coding sequence is TGTGCCAGCAGCCCCAAGACTAGCGGGGCAGGAAAGACCCAGTACTTC. Amino acids: CASSPKTSGAGKTQYF. The variable domain in full, completed from reference TRBV13 and TRBJ2-5, reads AAGVIQSPRHLIKEKRETATLKCYPIPRHDTVYWYQQGPGQDPQFLISFYEKMQSDKGSIPDRFSAQQFSDYHSELNMSSLELGDSALYFCASSPKTSGAGKTQYFGPGTRLLVL.

The chain combines TRBV19 with TRBJ2-5; TRBD1 agrees at 9 bases. Germline CDR1 LNHDA, CDR2 SQIVND (reference sequence). The CDR3 has 14 amino acids. V trimming: 5 bases; J trimming: 5 bases; junction bases outside the gene matches: 6. CDR3 coding DNA: TGTGCCAGTAGTGTAACCGGGACAGGGGAGACCCAGTACTTC. The encoded protein is CASSVTGTGETQYF.

J is TRBJ2-5 and V is TRBV27, with D perhaps TRBD2 (6 bases). Germline assignment: CDR1 MNHEY and CDR2 SMNVEV (reference sequence). This CDR3 region has 15 residues. Trimming removed 8 bases from V and 0 bases from J, with 16 bases in between. The CDR3 DNA sequence: TGTGCCAGCGGTCGACTAGGAGGGTACCAAGAGACCCAGTACTTC. This gives the protein CASGRLGGYQETQYF.

This chain joins TRBV6-6 and TRBJ1-5; the match to TRBD1 covers 7 bases. Germline V gene sequence: CDR1 MNHNY, CDR2 SVGAGI (reference sequence). CDR3 size: 16 residues. The V gene end was trimmed by 4 bases and the J gene end by 10 bases; junction bases not matched to a gene: 16. The CDR3 bases are TGTGCCAGCAGTTTCCCGCGACAGGGACGACCTCTACCCCAGCATTTT. It encodes CASSFPRQGRPLPQHF.

With regard to this clone: The sample has other DNA sequences that encode this CDR3 too. J is TRBJ1-1 and V is TRBV18; D is uncertain. Trimming cost V 2 bases and J 1 base, with 5 bases left between them. The CDR3 is 13 residues long. Looked up from germline, CDR1 is KGHSH and CDR2 is LQKENI. CDR3 amino acids: CASSPAGNTEAFF. The CDR3 nucleotides read TGTGCCAGCTCACCAGCGGGGAACACTGAAGCTTTCTTT. The variable domain in full, with the rest retrieved from reference TRBV18 and TRBJ1-1, is NAGVMQNPRHLVRRRGQEARLRCSPMKGHSHVYWYRQLPEEGLKFMVYLQKENIIDESGMPKERFSAEFPKEGPSILRIQQVVRGDSAAYFCASSPAGNTEAFFGQGTRLTVV.

The V and J genes are TRBV4-3 and TRBJ2-3; 13 bases map to TRBD2. The CDR3 is 18 amino acids. The ends lost 3 bases at V and 0 bases at J; junction bases unmatched: 6. Germline CDR1 is LGHNA and CDR2 is YSLEER. CDR3: CASSQGTSGISSTDTQYF. CDR3 DNA sequence: TGCGCCAGCAGCCAGGGGACTAGCGGGATATCTAGCACAGATACGCAGTATTTT.

This chain joins TRBV18 and TRBJ2-3; 7 bases match TRBD2. Per the germline V gene, CDR1 is KGHSH and CDR2 is LQKENI. The CDR3 covers 17 residues. After removal of 4 bases from V and 2 bases from J, the junction contained 12 bases not matched to a gene. CDR3 region: CASSLIVQAGNTDTQYF. The CDR3 DNA is TGTGCCAGCTCACTTATAGTACAAGCGGGGAACACAGATACGCAGTATTTT.

The rearrangement joins TRBV3-1 (or the pseudogene TRBV3-2) to TRBJ1-2; a possible D gene is TRBD1 (5 bases). Germline assignment: CDR1 LGHDT and CDR2 YNNKEL (reference sequence). This CDR3 spans 14 amino acids. Trimming stripped 0 bases from V and 4 bases from J, with 9 bases between. The CDR3 bases are TGTGCCAGCAGCCAAGATTTAACAGGCTATGGCTACACCTTC. Encoded protein: CASSQDLTGYGYTF.

This clone was seen a handful of times. CDR3 sequence: CASSFQTGNTEAFF. DNA for the CDR3: TGTGCCAGCAGCTTCCAGACAGGGAACACTGAAGCTTTCTTT. The V call is TRBV7-2, the J call TRBJ1-1, with a tentative D call TRBD1 (6 bases). This CDR3 has 14 amino acids. Trimming pared 3 bases from V and 1 base from J, leaving 9 bases between. Germline V CDR1 and CDR2: SGHTA, FQGNSA.

This clone was seen once. The gene calls are TRBV5-1 and TRBJ1-1; D is undetermined. The CDR3 covers 14 residues. V shed 4 bases and J shed 3 bases, with 13 bases lying between them. The V gene's germline CDR1 is SGHRS and CDR2 YFSETQ. For the CDR3, the DNA is TGCGCCAGCAGCCGTGTAATCGGAGACACTGAAGCTTTCTTT. It codes for CASSRVIGDTEAFF.

The gene calls are TRBV9 and TRBJ2-7; TRBD1 aligns across 10 bases. Germline CDR1 SGDLS, CDR2 YYNGEE. V lost 4 bases to trimming and J lost 1 base; unmatched junction nucleotides: 11. CDR3 length: 17 amino acids. The CDR3 sequence: CASSPQGGTGASYEQYF. DNA of the CDR3: TGTGCCAGCAGCCCCCAGGGAGGGACAGGGGCGTCCTACGAGCAGTACTTC. Full variable domain (missing parts from reference TRBV9 and TRBJ2-7): DSGVTQTPKHLITATGQRVTLRCSPRSGDLSVYWYQQSLDQGLQFLIQYYNGEERAKGNILERFSAQQFPDLHSELNLSSLELGDSALYFCASSPQGGTGASYEQYFGPGTRLTVT.

The chain couples TRBV19 to TRBJ2-3, with D maybe TRBD1 (6 bases). The CDR3 is 13 amino acids. V was clipped by 5 bases and J by 7 bases, with 13 bases between them. The germline CDR1 and CDR2 sequences are LNHDA and SQIVND (reference sequence). The CDR3 DNA reads TGTGCCAGTAGTCTTTCCCAGGGGTATACGCAGTATTTT. As protein: CASSLSQGYTQYF.

The chain has TRBV9 and TRBJ2-5, with D unresolved. This CDR3 comprises 13 residues. CDR1 and CDR2 from the germline V gene are SGDLS and YYNGEE. V was pared by 0 bases and J by 1 base, with 4 bases between. CDR3 in amino acids: CASSVALQETQYF. CDR3 sequence (DNA): TGTGCCAGCAGCGTAGCCCTCCAAGAGACCCAGTACTTC.

V usage is TRBV5-1 and J usage is TRBJ2-3; weak D call: TRBD2 (6 bases). This CDR3 is built from 16 residues. The ends were cut back, 2 bases at V and 0 bases at J, with 13 bases in the middle. The germline V gene encodes CDR1 SGHRS and CDR2 YFSETQ. The CDR3 here is CASSFGGSRSTDTQYF. The CDR3 coding sequence is TGCGCCAGCAGCTTCGGGGGTTCGCGGAGCACAGATACGCAGTATTTT.

J is TRBJ1-2 and V is TRBV9; 7 bases fit TRBD1. The germline CDR1 and CDR2 sequences are SGDLS and YYNGEE. The CDR3 totals 14 residues. V lost 1 base and J lost 2; bases outside the gene matches: 2. The CDR3: CASSVTTGNYGYTF. CDR3 DNA sequence: TGTGCCAGCAGCGTAACGACAGGGAACTATGGCTACACCTTC.

The V and J genes are TRBV25-1 and TRBJ1-4, with D possibly being TRBD1 (6 bases). The V and J ends lost 6 bases and 8 bases respectively, with 22 bases between them. This CDR3 has 16 residues. The germline gives CDR1 MGHDK, CDR2 SYGVNS. The CDR3 DNA is TGTGCCAGCAGCGCCCCTCGGGGGGGCGTCCGGGAAAAACTGTTTTTT. Translation gives CASSAPRGGVREKLFF.

This sequence joins TRBV12-5 and TRBJ2-3, with D perhaps TRBD2 (6 bases). CDR1 LGHNT and CDR2 FRNRAP come from the germline V gene. The CDR3 is made up of 13 amino acids. V lost 5 bases and J lost 10, with 16 bases in between. The CDR3 DNA follows: TGTGCTAGTGGTCCTGCGACTAGTTTCCCGCAGTATTTT. Protein product: CASGPATSFPQYF.

This sequence joins TRBV20-1 and TRBJ2-3, with no clear D. Trimming pared 4 bases from V and 4 bases from J, leaving 3 bases between. The length of the CDR3 is 10 residues. The germline V gene encodes CDR1 DFQATT and CDR2 SNEGSKA (reference sequence). The CDR3 loop is CSAIADTQYF. The CDR3, as DNA: TGCAGTGCTATCGCAGATACGCAGTATTTT.